Shown below are 13 T cell receptor beta chains from a single sample sequenced in a study of cytomegalovirus exposure and HLA in healthy donors (dated by TCRdb to 2017 to 2019). Libraries came from the immunoSEQ multiplex PCR assay. For the multiplex PCR, a mixture combining 60 forward primers for TCR Vbeta segments and 13 reverse primers for TCR Jbeta segments was used. TCRdb's version of the immuneACCESS table is confined to in-frame rearrangements and falls short of the full clone set. An unresolved V gene accounts for under half of the shortfall where checked; the remainder is of unknown origin. This sample has 90,000 to 120,000 clones in its table, and roughly 78% of those were observed once. Approximately 3% of the sample belongs to the ten largest clones. The sequenced material came from PBMCs. The receptors shown here come from a woman between 35 and 50 years old in good health and CMV-seronegative.

This clone has only a few counts. V is TRBV9 and J is TRBJ2-2, with 8 nucleotides matching TRBD2. The CDR3 totals 18 residues. The J segment lost 1 base and the V segment lost 2 bases, leaving 10 bases of the junction unmatched. Germline lookup yields CDR1 SGDLS and CDR2 YYNGEE. This CDR3 is CASSVGGGPYENTGELFF. As DNA, the CDR3 is TGTGCCAGCAGCGTTGGCGGGGGGCCTTATGAGAACACCGGGGAGCTGTTTTTT.

The chain employs TRBV18 and TRBJ1-1; TRBD1 matches 8 bases. The CDR3 extends over 15 amino acids. Per the germline V gene, CDR1 is KGHSH and CDR2 is LQKENI. V shed 6 bases, J shed 5 bases, and the junction held 11 bases outside the gene matches. The DNA for the CDR3 is TGTGCCAGCTCTAACGCACAGGGGGGTATAACTGAAGCTTTCTTT. Its translation: CASSNAQGGITEAFF.

CDR3 amino acids: CASSLVLGYEQYF. The CDR3 DNA sequence: TGTGCCAGCAGTTTGGTACTAGGCTACGAGCAGTACTTC. This chain joins TRBV28 and TRBJ2-7, with D tentatively TRBD2 (5 bases). Trimming took 3 bases from V and 3 from J, leaving 9 bases between them. Germline V CDR1 and CDR2: MDHEN, SYDVKM. This CDR3 contains 13 residues.

The rearrangement uses TRBV30 and TRBJ2-5; D gene ambiguous. The CDR3 is 11 amino acids. From germline, CDR1 is GTSNPN and CDR2 SVGIG (reference sequence). The V gene lost 2 bases and the J gene lost 5 bases, with 6 bases spanning the gap. As DNA, the CDR3 is TGTGCCTGGAGTCTGGAGGAGACCCAGTACTTC. It yields the protein CAWSLEETQYF. The full variable domain, its missing parts supplied by reference TRBV30 and TRBJ2-5, is SQTIHQWPATLVQPVGSPLSLECTVEGTSNPNLYWYRQAAGRGLQLLFYSVGIGQISSEVPQNLSASRPQDRQFILSSKKLLLSDSGFYLCAWSLEETQYFGPGTRLLVL.

The chain has TRBV9 and TRBJ2-5; tentatively, D is TRBD2 (6 bases). V lost 3 bases and J lost 1, with 13 bases in between. This CDR3 is built from 15 residues. CDR1 SGDLS and CDR2 YYNGEE come from the germline V gene. CDR3: CASSGFSGFQETQYF. DNA of the CDR3: TGTGCCAGCAGCGGATTTAGCGGCTTCCAAGAGACCCAGTACTTC.

The chain links TRBV27 to TRBJ2-1, with D possibly matching TRBD1 (6 bases). Looked up from germline, CDR1 is MNHEY and CDR2 is SMNVEV (reference sequence). The V end was cut by 5 bases, the J end by 4 bases, with 18 bases between. This CDR3 contains 16 residues. CDR3 sequence reads: CASSPPPRTGYNEQFF. The CDR3 nucleotides read TGTGCCAGCAGTCCACCCCCTAGAACAGGGTACAATGAGCAGTTCTTC.

The V gene is TRBV5-1, the J gene TRBJ2-7; 9 nucleotides line up with TRBD2. Trimming cost V 6 bases and J 1 base; bases outside gene matches: 5. Germline V gene lookup returns CDR1 SGHRS and CDR2 YFSETQ. The CDR3 sequence is 14 residues long. The CDR3 region has the DNA TGCGCCAGCACCAAGCGGGGGGATTCCTACGAGCAGTACTTC. Translating gives CASTKRGDSYEQYF.

This clone has just one count. This rearrangement joins TRBV5-1 to TRBJ2-1; D might be TRBD1 (6 bases). With 2 bases removed from V and 5 bases from J, the gap between germline ends came to 14 bases. The CDR3 extends over 15 amino acids. The V gene's germline CDR1 is SGHRS and CDR2 YFSETQ. Here the CDR3 reads CASSFTGRPNNEQFF. The CDR3 coding sequence is TGCGCCAGCAGCTTTACAGGGCGCCCAAACAATGAGCAGTTCTTC.

This clone occurred a few times. V is TRBV5-1 and J is TRBJ2-1; the D gene is possibly TRBD1 (6 bases). The CDR3 has 17 residues. Germline V gene sequence: CDR1 SGHRS, CDR2 YFSETQ. Trimming took 3 bases from V and 3 from J, leaving 19 bases between them. The CDR3 here is CASSSKNGTRFYNEQFF. The DNA of the CDR3 is TGCGCCAGCAGCTCTAAAAACGGGACACGATTCTACAATGAGCAGTTCTTC. The full variable domain, completed using reference TRBV5-1 and TRBJ2-1, is KAGVTQTPRYLIKTRGQQVTLSCSPISGHRSVSWYQQTPGQGLQFLFEYFSETQRNKGNFPGRFSGRQFSNSRSEMNVSTLELGDSALYLCASSSKNGTRFYNEQFFGPGTRLTVL.

J is TRBJ1-1 and V is TRBV4-1, with a possible D match to TRBD1 (6 bases). The CDR3 is made up of 15 amino acids. Per germline, CDR1 MGHRA and CDR2 YSYEKL. Trimming left V 4 bases short and J 2 bases short, with 14 bases between. DNA of the CDR3: TGCGCCAGCAGCCCCCGGACAGACACTAACACTGAAGCTTTCTTT. Its translation is CASSPRTDTNTEAFF.

The rearrangement links TRBV5-1 to TRBJ2-1; 16 bases fit TRBD2. J was trimmed by 15 bases and V by 2 bases; bases with no gene match: 5. In germline, CDR1 is SGHRS, CDR2 YFSETQ. The CDR3 sequence is 14 residues long. The CDR3 loop reads CASSLGTSGRGLFF. The CDR3 region has the DNA TGCGCCAGCAGCTTAGGGACTAGCGGGAGGGGTCTGTTCTTC.

In nucleotides, the CDR3 is TGTGCCAGCAGCTTAGGGGGGACAAGGGGGTGGAATGAGCAGTTCTTC. Encoded protein: CASSLGGTRGWNEQFF. The chain recombines TRBV7-2 with TRBJ2-1; possibly TRBD1 for D (6 bases). The germline V and J ends were trimmed by 1 base and 7 bases, with 17 bases remaining between them. The CDR3 is 16 residues long. Germline values: CDR1 SGHTA, CDR2 FQGNSA.

This chain connects TRBV7-9 to TRBJ1-2, with D tentatively TRBD1 (5 bases). Germline CDR1 reads SEHNR; CDR2 reads FQNEAQ (reference sequence). Trimming removed 1 base at V and 8 bases at J, with 8 bases between. The CDR3 consists of 12 residues. The DNA of the CDR3 is TGTGCCAGCAGCTTAGAACAGGAAGGCTACACCTTC. This codes for CASSLEQEGYTF.